The following is a TCR beta chain sequence with its context. What this receptor recognizes is not known. No base qualities exist here, and no much larger clone lies one base off it. This record comes from a study of T-cell reconstitution after alpha-beta-depleted transplantation in children listed by TCRdb under 2016. With regard to the full study: Using TCR repertoire profiling, the study followed T-cell immune reconstitution in a quantitative way in children after TCRalphabeta/CD19-depleted allogeneic hematopoietic cell transplantation. Broad study findings and their caveats: Hyperexpanded clone frequencies declined over subsequent months; after one year, T-cell counts and TCRbeta diversity were mostly attributed to newly produced T cells. The apparently early recovery of alphabetaT-cell counts about two months after transplant reportedly depended on only several hundred rapidly expanded clones that came from non-depleted graft cells. In some patients, high TCRbeta diversity at day 60 was attributed to recipient T cells and intrathymic progenitors that had survived conditioning.

According to the germline V gene (reference sequence), CDR1 reads DFQATT and CDR2 reads SNEGSKA. V is clipped by 4 bases and J by 5 bases, and the sequence between their germline boundaries is 20 bases long. From its cysteine to its phenylalanine, the CDR3 spans 15 amino acids. The read is trimmed to its CDR3 DNA, 45 bases read in frame from base 1. The treatment or condition tag for this specimen amounts to: allogeneic hematopoietic cell transplantation with graft depleted of TCRalphabeta T cells and CD19 B cells. The transplant recipients were children given TCRalphabeta/CD19-depleted allogeneic hematopoietic cell grafts. The library was obtained by PCR. Sequencing instrument: Illumina HiSeq 2500. To normalize quantification of the TCRbeta repertoire, the TCR libraries were built with molecular barcoding that relied on unique molecular identifiers. TCRdb's own reprocessing of the public reads used fastp at Q25 and MiXCR and kept productive beta chains. Every distinct CDR3 protein forms one entry, paired with its most common genes and DNA. The sample records approximately 110,000 distinct CDR3 sequences, around 10% of which are singletons. Around 35% of the sample belongs to the ten largest clones.

The source of this sequence is a boy between 2 and 10 years old with acute lymphoblastic leukemia, due to receive a stem cell transplant. The sequence links TRBV20-1 to TRBJ2-5, with no confident D gene call. The specimen was PBMCs, collected before TCRalphabeta/CD19-depleted stem cell transplant. The nucleotide sequence is given as TGCAGTGCTATCCCCTCCGCAGTTTTCAAGGAGACCCAGTACTTC. It translates to CSAIPSAVFKETQYF.